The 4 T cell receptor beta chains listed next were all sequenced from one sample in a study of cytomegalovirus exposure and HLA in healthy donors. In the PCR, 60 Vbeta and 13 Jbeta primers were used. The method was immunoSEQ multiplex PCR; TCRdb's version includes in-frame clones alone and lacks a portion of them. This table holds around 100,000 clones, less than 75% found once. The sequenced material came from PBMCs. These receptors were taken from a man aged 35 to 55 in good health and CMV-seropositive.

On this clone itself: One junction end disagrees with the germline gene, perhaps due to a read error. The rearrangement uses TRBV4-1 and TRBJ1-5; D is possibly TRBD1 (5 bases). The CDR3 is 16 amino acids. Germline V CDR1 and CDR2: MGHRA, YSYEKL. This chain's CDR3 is CASSQGNTGSNQPQNF. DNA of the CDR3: TGCGCCAGCAGCCAAGGGAATACAGGCAGCAATCAGCCCCAGAATTTT.

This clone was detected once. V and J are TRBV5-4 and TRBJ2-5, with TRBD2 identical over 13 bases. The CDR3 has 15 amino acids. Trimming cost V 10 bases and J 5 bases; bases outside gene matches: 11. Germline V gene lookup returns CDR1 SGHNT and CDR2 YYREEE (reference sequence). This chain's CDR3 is CARPPLAGGLETQYF. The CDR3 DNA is TGTGCCCGGCCCCCACTAGCGGGAGGGCTGGAGACCCAGTACTTC.

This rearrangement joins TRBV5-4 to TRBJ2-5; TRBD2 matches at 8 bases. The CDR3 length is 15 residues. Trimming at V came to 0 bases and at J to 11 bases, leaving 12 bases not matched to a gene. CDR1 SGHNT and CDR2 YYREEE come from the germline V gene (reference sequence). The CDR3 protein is CASSLGLGLAGGQYF. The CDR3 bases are TGTGCCAGCAGCTTGGGCCTCGGACTAGCCGGAGGGCAGTACTTC.

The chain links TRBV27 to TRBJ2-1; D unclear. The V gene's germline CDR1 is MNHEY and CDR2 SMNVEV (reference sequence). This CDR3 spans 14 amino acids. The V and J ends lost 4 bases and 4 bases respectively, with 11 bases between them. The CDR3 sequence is CASSSLNQYNEQFF. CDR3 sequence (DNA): TGTGCCAGCAGTTCGCTCAACCAGTACAATGAGCAGTTCTTC.